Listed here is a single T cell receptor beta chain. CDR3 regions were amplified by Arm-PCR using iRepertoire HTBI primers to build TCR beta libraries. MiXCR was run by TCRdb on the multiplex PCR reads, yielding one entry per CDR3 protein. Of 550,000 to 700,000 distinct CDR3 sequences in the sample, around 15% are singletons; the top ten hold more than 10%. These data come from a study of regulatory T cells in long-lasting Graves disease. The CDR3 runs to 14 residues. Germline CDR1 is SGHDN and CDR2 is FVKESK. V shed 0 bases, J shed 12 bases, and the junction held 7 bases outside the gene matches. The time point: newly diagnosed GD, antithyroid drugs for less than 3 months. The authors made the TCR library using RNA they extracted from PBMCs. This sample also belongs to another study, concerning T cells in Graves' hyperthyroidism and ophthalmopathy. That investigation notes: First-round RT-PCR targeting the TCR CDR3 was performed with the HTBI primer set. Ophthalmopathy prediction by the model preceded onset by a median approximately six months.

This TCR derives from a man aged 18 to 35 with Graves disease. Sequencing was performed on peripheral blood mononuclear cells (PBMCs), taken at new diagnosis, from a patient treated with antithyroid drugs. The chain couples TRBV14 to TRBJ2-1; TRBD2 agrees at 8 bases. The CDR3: CASSQERLAGRQFF. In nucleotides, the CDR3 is TGTGCCAGCAGCCAAGAGCGCCTAGCGGGTAGGCAGTTCTTC.